Presented here are 17 T cell receptor beta chains from one specimen sequenced in a study of blood T cell repertoires in COVID-19. Sequenced by immunoSEQ multiplex PCR; TCRdb stores in-frame clones only, minus some. The top ten clones hold 1.5% to 2% of a sample with about 100,000 clones, 75% to 90% of them seen once. Sequencing was performed on peripheral blood. These receptors were collected from a woman in her seventies with active or convalescent COVID-19.

V is TRBV30 and J is TRBJ1-6; a weak D match, TRBD1 (6 bases). Trimming took 2 bases from V and 10 from J, leaving 21 bases between them. CDR1 is GTSNPN and CDR2 is SVGIG in the germline V gene (reference sequence). CDR3 size: 16 residues. CDR3 nucleotides: TGTGCCTGGAGTTTACAGGGAAGGGGATCTAACTCACCCCTCCACTTT. Protein sequence: CAWSLQGRGSNSPLHF.

V gene TRBV18 combines with J gene TRBJ2-1; TRBD1 is a possible D gene (6 bases). The CDR3 runs 15 residues. The germline V gene has CDR1 KGHSH and CDR2 LQKENI. The V and J ends lost 5 bases and 2 bases respectively, with 13 bases between them. CDR3: CASSTMGQTYNEQFF. CDR3 DNA: TGTGCCAGCTCAACGATGGGACAAACCTACAATGAGCAGTTCTTC.

This chain links TRBV11-3 with TRBJ2-7; tentatively, D is TRBD1 (8 bases). CDR3 length: 13 residues. The ends were cut back, 4 bases at V and 7 bases at J, with 14 bases in the middle. Germline V lookup: CDR1 SGHNT, CDR2 YENEEA. Here the CDR3 reads CASSSHRGGEQYF. Written as DNA, the CDR3 is TGTGCCAGCAGCTCCCACAGGGGGGGGGAGCAGTACTTC. Based on the CDR3 plus reference TRBV11-3 and TRBJ2-7, the full variable domain is EAGVVQSPRYKIIEKKQPVAFWCNPISGHNTLYWYLQNLGQGPELLIRYENEEAVDDSQLPKDRFSAERLKGVDSTLKIQPAELGDSAVYLCASSSHRGGEQYFGPGTRLTVT.

This chain joins TRBV4-3 and TRBJ1-4; D gene ambiguous. Between the trimmed V and J ends, which lost 3 bases and 8 bases, there was a span of 7 bases. Germline CDR1 LGHNA, CDR2 YSLEER. The CDR3 has 12 amino acids. This CDR3 is CASSQTGEKLFF. DNA of the CDR3: TGCGCCAGCAGCCAGACGGGGGAAAAACTGTTTTTT.

V usage is TRBV5-6 and J usage is TRBJ1-2, with D perhaps TRBD1 (6 bases). The CDR3 spans 15 residues. The ends were cut back, 5 bases at V and 2 bases at J, with 16 bases in the middle. Germline values: CDR1 SGHDT, CDR2 YYEEEE. In DNA form, the CDR3 reads TGTGCCAGCAGGGTAACGACAGGACAGAACTATGGCTACACCTTC. This codes for CASRVTTGQNYGYTF. The full variable domain, rest sourced from reference TRBV5-6 and TRBJ1-2, is DAGVTQSPTHLIKTRGQQVTLRCSPKSGHDTVSWYQQALGQGPQFIFQYYEEEERQRGNFPDRFSGHQFPNYSSELNVNALLLGDSALYLCASRVTTGQNYGYTFGSGTRLTVV.

This clone appeared a single time. This chain links TRBV7-3 with TRBJ2-7, with 11 bases matching TRBD1. CDR1 is SGHTA and CDR2 is FQGTGA in the germline V gene. The CDR3 is 15 residues long. With V trimmed by 5 bases and J by 2 bases, 5 bases remained unmatched. CDR3 sequence: CASSVGQGATYEQYF. The CDR3 DNA is TGTGCCAGCAGCGTCGGACAGGGGGCGACCTACGAGCAGTACTTC.

V and J are TRBV9 and TRBJ2-1; D unresolved. V dropped 1 base and J dropped 5 bases, with 7 bases sitting between them. CDR3 size: 13 residues. CDR1 SGDLS and CDR2 YYNGEE come from the germline V gene. Here the CDR3 DNA reads TGTGCCAGCAGCGTATATGCAGACAATGAGCAGTTCTTC. Translated: CASSVYADNEQFF. Using reference TRBV9 and TRBJ2-1 for the parts outside the CDR3, the full variable domain is DSGVTQTPKHLITATGQRVTLRCSPRSGDLSVYWYQQSLDQGLQFLIQYYNGEERAKGNILERFSAQQFPDLHSELNLSSLELGDSALYFCASSVYADNEQFFGPGTRLTVL.

The chain employs TRBV10-2 and TRBJ2-1, with D hard to call. The CDR3 totals 16 residues. The germline gives CDR1 WSHSY, CDR2 SAAADI. Trimming cost V 0 bases and J 2 bases, with 11 bases left between them. CDR3 loop: CASSESGGPTYNEQFF. DNA for the CDR3: TGCGCCAGCAGTGAGTCAGGCGGCCCAACCTACAATGAGCAGTTCTTC.

This clone was seen only a few times. The chain links TRBV24-1 to TRBJ1-5, with D perhaps matching TRBD1 (6 bases). CDR3 length equals 16 residues. The germline V and J ends were trimmed by 4 bases and 0 bases, with 12 bases remaining between them. Germline V lookup: CDR1 KGHDR, CDR2 SFDVKD. CDR3 sequence reads: CATSEPTGFSNQPQHF. The CDR3, as DNA: TGTGCCACCAGTGAGCCTACAGGGTTTAGCAATCAGCCCCAGCATTTT.

The V gene is TRBV19, the J gene TRBJ2-5; 7 bases line up with TRBD2. The J segment lost 4 bases and the V segment lost 7 bases, leaving 9 bases of the junction unmatched. Germline-derived CDR1 and CDR2 are LNHDA and SQIVND (reference sequence). There are 14 residues in the CDR3. The CDR3 loop reads CASNGGGPGETQYF. In nucleotides, the CDR3 is TGTGCCAGTAATGGGGGAGGGCCAGGAGAGACCCAGTACTTC.

This rearrangement joins TRBV30 to TRBJ1-5; tentative D call: TRBD1 (6 bases). CDR1 is GTSNPN, CDR2 SVGIG, per germline (reference sequence). The CDR3 is made up of 14 amino acids. V shed 2 bases and J shed 3 bases, with 11 bases lying between them. In nucleotides, the CDR3 is TGTGCCTGGAGTTCCGGGACATCCAATCAGCCCCAGCATTTT. Translated: CAWSSGTSNQPQHF.

V is TRBV3-1 (or the pseudogene TRBV3-2) and J is TRBJ2-1, with D possibly matching TRBD2 (6 bases). The CDR3 is 15 amino acids. Trimming pared 0 bases from V and 15 bases from J, leaving 21 bases between. CDR1 and CDR2 from the germline V gene are LGHDT and YNNKEL (reference sequence). The CDR3 loop reads CASSQDRSEGRIRFF. As DNA, the CDR3 is TGTGCCAGCAGCCAAGATAGGAGCGAGGGGAGGATTCGGTTCTTC.

This chain links TRBV4-3 with TRBJ2-2; TRBD1 aligns across 9 bases. The CDR3 contains 14 residues. Trimming cost V 4 bases and J 7 bases; bases outside gene matches: 4. CDR1 and CDR2 from the germline V gene are LGHNA and YSLEER. The DNA of the CDR3 is TGCGCCAGCAGCCGCCGGACAGGGGACGGGGAGCTGTTTTTT. Translation gives CASSRRTGDGELFF.

The chain carries TRBV11-2 and TRBJ1-1, with 7 bases that match TRBD1. Trimming cost V 5 bases and J 0 bases; bases outside gene matches: 9. Germline V CDR1 and CDR2: SGHAT, FQNNGV. The CDR3 extends over 16 amino acids. Here the CDR3 reads CASSPRDRAMNTEAFF. CDR3 DNA: TGTGCCAGCAGCCCAAGAGACAGGGCCATGAACACTGAAGCTTTCTTT.

This clone was found once. The chain carries TRBV19 and TRBJ1-1, with D hard to call. Trimming cost V 6 bases and J 0 bases, with 8 bases left between them. The CDR3 sequence is 13 residues long. CDR1 and CDR2 (germline): LNHDA, SQIVND (reference sequence). CDR3 sequence: CASRFRLNTEAFF. The CDR3 DNA follows: TGTGCCAGTAGGTTCAGGTTGAACACTGAAGCTTTCTTT. Based on the CDR3 plus reference TRBV19 and TRBJ1-1, the full variable domain is DGGITQSPKYLFRKEGQNVTLSCEQNLNHDAMYWYRQDPGQGLRLIYYSQIVNDFQKGDIAEGYSVSREKKESFPLTVTSAQKNPTAFYLCASRFRLNTEAFFGQGTRLTVV.

This rearrangement joins TRBV18 to TRBJ1-5; D not resolved. The length of the CDR3 is 14 residues. The germline V gene encodes CDR1 KGHSH and CDR2 LQKENI. Trimming removed 6 bases at V and 4 bases at J, with 13 bases between. The CDR3 protein is CASSPGPTNQPQHF. The CDR3 region has the DNA TGTGCCAGCTCCCCTGGGCCGACAAATCAGCCCCAGCATTTT. Full variable domain (rest looked up from reference TRBV18 and TRBJ1-5): NAGVMQNPRHLVRRRGQEARLRCSPMKGHSHVYWYRQLPEEGLKFMVYLQKENIIDESGMPKERFSAEFPKEGPSILRIQQVVRGDSAAYFCASSPGPTNQPQHFGDGTRLSIL.

The chain joins TRBV5-1 to TRBJ1-3; 7 bases agree with TRBD1. The CDR3 has 17 residues. Germline trimming cut 0 bases from V and 2 bases from J; bases unmatched to any gene: 8. Germline CDR1 is SGHRS and CDR2 is YFSETQ. The CDR3, as DNA: TGCGCCAGCAGCTTGGCCTTATCGACAGGGACTGGAAACACCATATATTTT. Its translation: CASSLALSTGTGNTIYF.